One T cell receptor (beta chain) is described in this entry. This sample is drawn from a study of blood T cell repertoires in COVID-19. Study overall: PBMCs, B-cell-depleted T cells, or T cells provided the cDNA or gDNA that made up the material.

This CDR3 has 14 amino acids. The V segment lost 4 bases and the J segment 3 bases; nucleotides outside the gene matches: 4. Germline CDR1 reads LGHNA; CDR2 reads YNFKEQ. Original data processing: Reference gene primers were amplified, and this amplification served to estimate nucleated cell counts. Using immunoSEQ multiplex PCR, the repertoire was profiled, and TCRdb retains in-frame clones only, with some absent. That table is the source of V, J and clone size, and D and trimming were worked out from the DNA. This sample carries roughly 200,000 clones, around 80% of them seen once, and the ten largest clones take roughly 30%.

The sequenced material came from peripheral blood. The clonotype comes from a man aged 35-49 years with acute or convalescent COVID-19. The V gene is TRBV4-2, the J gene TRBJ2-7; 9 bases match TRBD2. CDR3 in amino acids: CASSPTSGNYEQYF. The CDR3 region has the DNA TGTGCCAGCAGCCCGACTAGCGGAAACTACGAGCAGTACTTC.